The 11 T cell receptor beta chains in this list originate from one sample, sequenced in a study of shared clonotypes between healthy human individuals. The assay was immunoSEQ multiplex PCR, and TCRdb's table has in-frame clones only and misses some. The data show hundreds of thousands of clones, roughly 70% seen once. Material: memory CD4+ T cells sorted from blood. Described subset: CD45RA-negative fraction. The receptors were gathered from a woman aged 25 to 39 in good health.

This sequence joins TRBV5-5 and TRBJ2-7, with 7 nucleotides matching TRBD1. This CDR3 contains 13 residues. V lost 4 bases and J lost 9; bases outside the gene matches: 10. Per the germline V gene, CDR1 is SGHKS and CDR2 is YYEKEE (reference sequence). CDR3 bases: TGTGCCAGCAGCCAAACAGGGGTTTCTGGGCAGTACTTC. It codes for CASSQTGVSGQYF.

V gene TRBV5-4 combines with J gene TRBJ2-7; TRBD2 is a possible D gene (6 bases). The CDR3 has 16 residues. The germline V gene encodes CDR1 SGHNT and CDR2 YYREEE (reference sequence). Trimming removed 3 bases at V and 7 bases at J, with 23 bases between. CDR3 sequence reads: CASSSPGESGLREQYF. The CDR3 nucleotides are TGTGCCAGCAGCTCCCCGGGGGAATCGGGGCTGCGGGAGCAGTACTTC.

The chain carries TRBV28 and TRBJ2-5, with no clear D. Trimming shortened V by 4 bases and J by 1 base, and 16 bases separated the two germline ends. From germline, CDR1 is MDHEN and CDR2 SYDVKM. This CDR3 spans 16 amino acids. The CDR3 region is CASSSRSVLIQETQYF. The CDR3 DNA reads as TGTGCCAGCAGTTCCCGGAGCGTCCTCATCCAAGAGACCCAGTACTTC.

This chain connects TRBV6-1 to TRBJ1-2; 7 nucleotides agree with TRBD1. The CDR3 has 15 residues. From germline, CDR1 is MNHNS and CDR2 SASEGT. J gave up 3 bases and V 4 bases, and 8 bases lay outside the gene matches. This CDR3 reads CASSARTGIDYGYTF. The CDR3 coding sequence is TGTGCCAGCAGTGCCAGGACAGGTATCGACTATGGCTACACCTTC.

This clone was observed at least ten times. The chain has TRBV5-4 and TRBJ1-1; D unresolved. This CDR3 is built from 14 residues. Germline V gene data show CDR1 as SGHNT and CDR2 as YYREEE (reference sequence). V dropped 5 bases and J dropped 1 base, with 12 bases sitting between them. In DNA, the CDR3 is TGTGCCAGCAGAAATCCCATATCGAACACTGAAGCTTTCTTT. Encoded protein: CASRNPISNTEAFF.

The rearrangement links TRBV4-1 to TRBJ2-7; the match to TRBD2 covers 8 bases. The CDR3 is 16 residues long. CDR1 is MGHRA, CDR2 YSYEKL, per germline. Trimming removed 2 bases from V and 2 bases from J; junction bases left unmatched: 8. The CDR3 spells CASSQLDAGGTYEQYF. CDR3 bases: TGCGCCAGCAGCCAACTTGATGCGGGAGGCACCTACGAGCAGTACTTC.

Comments on this clone: The junction does not match germline at one end; this may be a read error. V and J are TRBV10-3 and TRBJ1-4, with D perhaps matching TRBD1 (6 bases). Per germline, CDR1 ENHRY and CDR2 SYGVKD. The CDR3 covers 12 residues. For the CDR3, the DNA is TGTGCCAGCAGTTCCTCGAGGGGGAAACTGTTTTTT. Protein sequence: CASSSSRGKLFF.

The chain couples TRBV2 to TRBJ2-5; possibly TRBD2 for D (6 bases). This CDR3 has 12 amino acids. Trimming shortened V by 4 bases and J by 7 bases, and 10 bases separated the two germline ends. CDR1 and CDR2 from the germline V gene are SNHLY and FYNNEI. CDR3 DNA sequence: TGTGCCAGCAGTGTACTAGCTGGGACCCAGTACTTC. This gives the protein CASSVLAGTQYF.

The V call is TRBV19, the J call TRBJ2-1; D is unresolved. CDR3 size: 15 residues. The germline V gene encodes CDR1 LNHDA and CDR2 SQIVND (reference sequence). V dropped 4 bases and J dropped 0 bases, with 10 bases sitting between them. The chain's CDR3 is CASSTPTYSYNEQFF. DNA of the CDR3: TGTGCCAGTAGTACTCCGACCTACTCCTACAATGAGCAGTTCTTC.

The rearrangement uses TRBV11-2 and TRBJ1-5; D perhaps matches TRBD1 (6 bases). The CDR3 totals 14 residues. Germline CDR1 reads SGHAT; CDR2 reads FQNNGV. V dropped 2 bases and J dropped 9 bases, with 14 bases sitting between them. The CDR3 coding sequence is TGTGCCAGCAGCTTATCAGGGGAGGATCGGCCCCAGCATTTT. It is translated as CASSLSGEDRPQHF.

This clone turned up a few times. The chain is built from TRBV28 and TRBJ2-7; 8 bases line up with TRBD1. The CDR3 has 15 residues. Germline-derived CDR1 and CDR2 are MDHEN and SYDVKM. The junction had 11 bases not matched to a gene; V was cut back by 7 bases and J by 3 bases. The CDR3, as DNA: TGTGCCAGCATCGATCGTAGGACAGGGCACTACGAGCAGTACTTC. It encodes CASIDRRTGHYEQYF.